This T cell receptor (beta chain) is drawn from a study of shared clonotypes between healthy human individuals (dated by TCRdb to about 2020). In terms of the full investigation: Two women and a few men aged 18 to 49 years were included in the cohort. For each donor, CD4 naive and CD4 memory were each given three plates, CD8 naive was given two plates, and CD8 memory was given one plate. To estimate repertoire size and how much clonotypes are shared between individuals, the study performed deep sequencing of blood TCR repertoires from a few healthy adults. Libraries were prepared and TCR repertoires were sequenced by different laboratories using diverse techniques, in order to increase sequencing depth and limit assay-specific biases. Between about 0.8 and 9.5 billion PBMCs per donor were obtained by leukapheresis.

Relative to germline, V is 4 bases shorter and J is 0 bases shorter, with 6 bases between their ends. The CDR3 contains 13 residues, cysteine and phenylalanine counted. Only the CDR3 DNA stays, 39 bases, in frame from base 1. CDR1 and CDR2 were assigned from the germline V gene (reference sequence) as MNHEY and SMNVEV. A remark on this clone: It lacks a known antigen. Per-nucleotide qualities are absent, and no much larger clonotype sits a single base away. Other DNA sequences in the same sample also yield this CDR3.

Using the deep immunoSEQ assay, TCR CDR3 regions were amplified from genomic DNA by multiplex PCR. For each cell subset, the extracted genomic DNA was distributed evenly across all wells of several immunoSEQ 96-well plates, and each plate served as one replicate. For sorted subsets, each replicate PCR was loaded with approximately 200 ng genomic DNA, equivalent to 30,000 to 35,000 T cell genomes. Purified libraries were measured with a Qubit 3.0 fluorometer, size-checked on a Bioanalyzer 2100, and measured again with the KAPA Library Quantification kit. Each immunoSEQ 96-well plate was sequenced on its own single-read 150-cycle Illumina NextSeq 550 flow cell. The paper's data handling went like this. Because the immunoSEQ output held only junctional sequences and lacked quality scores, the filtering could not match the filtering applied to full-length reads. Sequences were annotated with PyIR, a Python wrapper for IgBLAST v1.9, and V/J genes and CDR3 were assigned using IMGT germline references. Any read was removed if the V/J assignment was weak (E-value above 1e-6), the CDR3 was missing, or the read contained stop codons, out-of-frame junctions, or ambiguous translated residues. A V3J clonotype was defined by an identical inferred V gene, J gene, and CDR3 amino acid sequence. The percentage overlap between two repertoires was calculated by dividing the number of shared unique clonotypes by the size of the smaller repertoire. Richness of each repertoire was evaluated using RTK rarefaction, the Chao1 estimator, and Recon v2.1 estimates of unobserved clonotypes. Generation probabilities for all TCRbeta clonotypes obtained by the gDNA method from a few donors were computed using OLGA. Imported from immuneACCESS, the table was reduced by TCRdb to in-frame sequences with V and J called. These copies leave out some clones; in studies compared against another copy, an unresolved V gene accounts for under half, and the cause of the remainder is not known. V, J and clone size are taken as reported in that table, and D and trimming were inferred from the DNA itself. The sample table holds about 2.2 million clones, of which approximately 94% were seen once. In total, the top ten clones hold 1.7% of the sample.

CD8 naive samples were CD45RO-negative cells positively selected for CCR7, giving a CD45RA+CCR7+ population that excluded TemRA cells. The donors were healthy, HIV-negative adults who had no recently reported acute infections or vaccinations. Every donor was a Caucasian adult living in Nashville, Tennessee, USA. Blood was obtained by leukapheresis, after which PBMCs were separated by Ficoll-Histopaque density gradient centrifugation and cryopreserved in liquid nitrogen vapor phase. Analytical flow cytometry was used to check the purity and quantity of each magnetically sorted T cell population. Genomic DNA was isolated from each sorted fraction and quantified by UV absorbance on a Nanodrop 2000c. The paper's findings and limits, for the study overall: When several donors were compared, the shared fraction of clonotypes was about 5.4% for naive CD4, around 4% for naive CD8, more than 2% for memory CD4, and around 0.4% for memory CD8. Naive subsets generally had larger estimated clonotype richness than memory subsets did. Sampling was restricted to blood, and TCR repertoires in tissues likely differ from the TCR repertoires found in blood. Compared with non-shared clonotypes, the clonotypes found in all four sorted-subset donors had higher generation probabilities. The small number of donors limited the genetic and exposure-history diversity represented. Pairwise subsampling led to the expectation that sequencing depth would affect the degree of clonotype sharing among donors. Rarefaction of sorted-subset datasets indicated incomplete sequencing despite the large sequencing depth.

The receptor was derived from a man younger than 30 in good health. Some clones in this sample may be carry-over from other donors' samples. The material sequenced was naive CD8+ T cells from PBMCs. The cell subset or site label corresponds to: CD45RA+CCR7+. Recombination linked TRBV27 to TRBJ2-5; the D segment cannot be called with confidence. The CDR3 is CASSSPDQETQYF. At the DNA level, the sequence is TGTGCCAGCAGTTCACCGGACCAAGAGACCCAGTACTTC.